Below, 16 T cell receptor beta chains from the same sample are listed, as sequenced in a study of blood T cell repertoires in COVID-19. Generated by immunoSEQ multiplex PCR, the TCRdb table keeps only in-frame clones and is missing some. The sample includes 110,000 to 150,000 clones, roughly four fifths seen only once; the top ten take around 1.6%. The material sequenced was PBMCs or T cells enriched from blood (not recorded which). Receptor source: a woman in her late teens or twenties who had been exposed to COVID-19.

The genes are TRBV4-1 and TRBJ1-1, with TRBD1 matching over 11 bases. The length of the CDR3 is 15 residues. V was clipped by 4 bases and J by 5 bases; unmatched bases: 6. Germline V gene lookup returns CDR1 MGHRA and CDR2 YSYEKL. CDR3 protein: CASSLDGQGATEAFF. The DNA for the CDR3 is TGCGCCAGCAGCCTCGACGGACAGGGGGCGACTGAAGCTTTCTTT.

This chain joins TRBV4-2 and TRBJ2-7; possibly TRBD1 for D (6 bases). Deletions cut 2 bases from V and 5 bases from J, with 13 bases between. This CDR3 is built from 14 residues. Germline V gene sequence: CDR1 LGHNA, CDR2 YNFKEQ. DNA of the CDR3: TGTGCCAGCAGCCAACTACAGGGTACCGACGAGCAGTACTTC. Its translation is CASSQLQGTDEQYF.

The V call is TRBV5-5, the J call TRBJ2-1, with 12 bases fitting TRBD2. This CDR3 is 18 amino acids long. Germline V gives CDR1 SGHKS, CDR2 YYEKEE (reference sequence). Germline trimming cut 4 bases from V and 0 bases from J; bases unmatched to any gene: 8. CDR3 region: CASSLTSGRTTSYNEQFF. Written as DNA, the CDR3 is TGTGCCAGCAGCCTTACTAGCGGGAGGACCACCTCCTACAATGAGCAGTTCTTC.

The rearrangement uses TRBV19 and TRBJ1-5; 7 bases fit TRBD1. From germline, CDR1 is LNHDA and CDR2 SQIVND (reference sequence). V lost 7 bases to trimming and J lost 1 base; unmatched junction nucleotides: 4. The CDR3 runs 14 residues. CDR3 loop: CASTWGQSNQPQHF. In nucleotides, the CDR3 is TGTGCCAGTACCTGGGGACAGAGCAATCAGCCCCAGCATTTT.

The chain carries TRBV3-1 (or the pseudogene TRBV3-2) and TRBJ2-2, with 7 positions matching TRBD1. Germline CDR1 reads LGHDT; CDR2 reads YNNKEL (reference sequence). The ends lost 4 bases at V and 4 bases at J; junction bases unmatched: 6. CDR3 length equals 15 residues. CDR3 coding DNA: TGTGCCAGCAGCCTAAGACAGGGATTCACCGGGGAGCTGTTTTTT. Translating it yields CASSLRQGFTGELFF.

The V gene is TRBV24-1, the J gene TRBJ2-7; D might be TRBD1 (6 bases). CDR1 KGHDR and CDR2 SFDVKD come from the germline V gene. Trimming took off 1 base at V and 3 bases at J, with 12 bases between the two ends. The CDR3 has 15 amino acids. CDR3 coding DNA: TGTGCCACCAGTGATTTCAGGGACAAGATCTACGAGCAGTACTTC. This translates into CATSDFRDKIYEQYF.

The chain joins TRBV7-9 to TRBJ1-5; 8 bases align to TRBD1. CDR3 length: 12 amino acids. V was clipped by 5 bases and J by 12 bases; unmatched bases: 6. Germline lookup yields CDR1 SEHNR and CDR2 FQNEAQ (reference sequence). The CDR3 loop reads CASSPTGVHQHF. CDR3 bases: TGTGCCAGCAGCCCGACAGGGGTACACCAGCATTTT.

This chain uses TRBV25-1 with TRBJ2-2; TRBD1 is a possible D gene (5 bases). From germline, CDR1 is MGHDK and CDR2 SYGVNS. CDR3 length: 15 residues. The V end was cut by 6 bases, the J end by 1 base, with 12 bases between. The CDR3 bases are TGTGCCAGCAGGCCCGGCACAGGGAACACCGGGGAGCTGTTTTTT. It is translated as CASRPGTGNTGELFF.

The V gene is TRBV18, the J gene TRBJ1-3; the match to TRBD1 covers 11 bases. The V gene's germline CDR1 is KGHSH and CDR2 LQKENI. This CDR3 spans 16 amino acids. Trimming took 2 bases from V and 1 from J; bases not matched to a gene: 1. Here the CDR3 DNA reads TGTGCCAGCTCACCAGGACAGGGGGCTTCTGGAAACACCATATATTTT. Protein product: CASSPGQGASGNTIYF.

This clone was picked up one time. V and J are TRBV19 and TRBJ2-2; 10 bases agree with TRBD1. Germline V lookup: CDR1 LNHDA, CDR2 SQIVND (reference sequence). Losses at the gene ends were 4 bases for V and 3 bases for J; bases not matched to a gene: 2. This CDR3 has 15 residues. CDR3 sequence reads: CASSRGQGYTGELFF. CDR3 bases: TGTGCCAGTAGTAGGGGACAGGGGTACACCGGGGAGCTGTTTTTT.

V and J are TRBV3-1 (or the pseudogene TRBV3-2) and TRBJ1-1, with a weak D call TRBD1 (5 bases). Germline CDR1 and CDR2: LGHDT and YNNKEL (reference sequence). Trimming pared 4 bases from V and 1 base from J, leaving 10 bases between. The CDR3 loop spans 14 amino acids. The CDR3 DNA follows: TGTGCCAGCAGCCCCGACACAGGGAACACTGAAGCTTTCTTT. Translating gives CASSPDTGNTEAFF.

The CDR3 protein is CASSQGRDRGTNTEAFF. The DNA for the CDR3 is TGCGCCAGCAGCCAAGGAAGGGACAGGGGGACGAACACTGAAGCTTTCTTT. The V call is TRBV4-1, the J call TRBJ1-1; TRBD1 matches at 11 bases. The CDR3 is 17 amino acids. Germline loops: CDR1 MGHRA, CDR2 YSYEKL. The ends lost 1 base at V and 1 base at J; junction bases unmatched: 5.

The chain links TRBV19 to TRBJ2-1; D is possibly TRBD2 (6 bases). Trimming left V 4 bases short and J 4 bases short, with 14 bases between. CDR3 length equals 15 residues. From germline, CDR1 is LNHDA and CDR2 SQIVND (reference sequence). CDR3 bases: TGTGCCAGTAGTAATAGGGGTGGGGGGTACAATGAGCAGTTCTTC. Amino acids: CASSNRGGGYNEQFF.

This chain links TRBV2 with TRBJ2-7; D gene ambiguous. This CDR3 region has 14 residues. CDR1 is SNHLY and CDR2 is FYNNEI in the germline V gene. V was shortened by 5 bases and J by 0 bases, with 11 bases between the two germline ends. CDR3 sequence: CASSRVFPSYEQYF. In DNA, the CDR3 is TGTGCCAGCAGTCGGGTCTTCCCCTCCTACGAGCAGTACTTC.

V gene TRBV5-1 combines with J gene TRBJ2-3, with 11 bases lining up with TRBD2. Germline V lookup: CDR1 SGHRS, CDR2 YFSETQ. Trimming cost V 3 bases and J 1 base; bases outside gene matches: 10. The length of the CDR3 is 18 residues. CDR3 nucleotide sequence: TGCGCCAGCAGCTATTCTGGGACTAGCGGAGGCGGCACAGATACGCAGTATTTT. Encoded protein: CASSYSGTSGGGTDTQYF. The full variable domain, completed using reference TRBV5-1 and TRBJ2-3, is KAGVTQTPRYLIKTRGQQVTLSCSPISGHRSVSWYQQTPGQGLQFLFEYFSETQRNKGNFPGRFSGRQFSNSRSEMNVSTLELGDSALYLCASSYSGTSGGGTDTQYFGPGTRLTVL.

This clone was observed a handful of times. The chain combines TRBV12-3 or TRBV12-4 with TRBJ1-1; D is uncertain. The CDR3 spans 13 residues. V lost 5 bases and J 8 bases, leaving 15 bases between the germline ends. CDR3 region: CASSLYGVLEAFF. CDR3 bases: TGTGCCAGCAGTCTCTACGGGGTTCTCGAAGCTTTCTTT.